One and the same sample provided the 10 T cell receptor beta chains below, sequenced in a study of T cells in localized non-small cell lung cancer. The table came from immunoSEQ multiplex PCR; TCRdb's copy has only in-frame clones and leaves some out. This table has around 96,000 clones, about nine tenths appearing once. Sequenced here: PBMCs, sampled before any cancer treatment. The receptors were sampled from a woman between 40 and 69 years old with stage II squamous cell lung carcinoma.

The chain links TRBV11-2 to TRBJ1-6; D is uncertain. Between the trimmed V and J ends, which lost 5 bases and 9 bases, there was a span of 11 bases. The CDR3 sequence is 13 residues long. Germline CDR1 reads SGHAT; CDR2 reads FQNNGV. Here the CDR3 reads CASSIIVSSPLHF. Written as DNA, the CDR3 is TGTGCCAGCAGCATCATAGTGTCTTCACCCCTCCACTTT.

This chain uses TRBV6-1 with TRBJ1-5; D call uncertain. This CDR3 has 14 residues. Germline V lookup: CDR1 MNHNS, CDR2 SASEGT. V was clipped by 1 base and J by 6 bases, with 10 bases between them. The CDR3 sequence is CASSEVLSGQPQHF. CDR3 nucleotides: TGTGCCAGCAGTGAAGTCCTTTCAGGTCAGCCCCAGCATTTT.

This clone was picked up one time. Here the CDR3 DNA reads TGTGCCAGCAGCTTAAACCAGAATGAGCAGTTCTTC. Its protein is CASSLNQNEQFF. The V gene is TRBV11-3, the J gene TRBJ2-1; D not certain. V shed 2 bases and J shed 7 bases, with 6 bases lying between them. This CDR3 is built from 12 residues. CDR1 and CDR2 from the germline V gene are SGHNT and YENEEA.

The chain combines TRBV5-1 with TRBJ2-3; no reliable D call. Germline CDR1 SGHRS, CDR2 YFSETQ. There are 15 residues in the CDR3. V was clipped by 2 bases and J by 10 bases, with 20 bases between them. Here the CDR3 reads CASSFPTAPNPSQYF. CDR3 DNA sequence: TGCGCCAGCAGCTTTCCGACGGCCCCCAACCCTTCGCAGTATTTT.

This clone has a single count. J is TRBJ1-5 and V is TRBV15, with no clear D. The germline CDR1 and CDR2 sequences are LNHNV and YYDKDF (reference sequence). V shed 3 bases and J shed 0 bases, with 9 bases lying between them. The CDR3 loop spans 15 amino acids. The CDR3 is CATSSRLGSNQPQHF. The DNA for the CDR3 is TGTGCCACCAGCAGCCGTCTGGGTAGCAATCAGCCCCAGCATTTT.

J is TRBJ1-2 and V is TRBV6-5, with a tentative D call TRBD1 (6 bases). Between the trimmed V and J ends, which lost 5 bases and 3 bases, there was a span of 13 bases. Germline lookup yields CDR1 MNHEY and CDR2 SVGAGI. The CDR3 covers 14 residues. The CDR3 is CASSRGTPDYGYTF. The CDR3 DNA reads as TGTGCCAGCAGTCGCGGGACACCAGACTATGGCTACACCTTC.

The sample holds a few counts of this clone. V gene TRBV10-2 combines with J gene TRBJ1-2; the D is unclear. The germline V and J ends were trimmed by 3 bases and 6 bases, with 11 bases remaining between them. Germline CDR1 reads WSHSY; CDR2 reads SAAADI. The CDR3 consists of 13 residues. In nucleotides, the CDR3 is TGCGCCAGCAGTGAAGGAAGAGGGAATGGCTACACCTTC. Amino acid sequence: CASSEGRGNGYTF.

The V call is TRBV7-9, the J call TRBJ2-1; TRBD2 aligns across 7 bases. The CDR3 extends over 13 amino acids. Trimming took 5 bases from V and 9 from J; bases not matched to a gene: 7. CDR1 is SEHNR and CDR2 is FQNEAQ in the germline V gene (reference sequence). The CDR3 DNA is TGTGCCAGCAGCCAAGGGCGGGAGACTGAGCAGTTCTTC. Amino acids: CASSQGRETEQFF. Full variable domain (rest looked up from reference TRBV7-9 and TRBJ2-1): DTGVSQNPRHKITKRGQNVTFRCDPISEHNRLYWYRQTLGQGPEFLTYFQNEAQLEKSRLLSDRFSAERPKGSFSTLEIQRTEQGDSAMYLCASSQGRETEQFFGPGTRLTVL.

The chain couples TRBV4-2 to TRBJ2-1, with TRBD2 matching over 8 bases. The CDR3 is made up of 11 amino acids. Germline CDR1 LGHNA, CDR2 YNFKEQ. CDR3: CAAGGGYEQFF. The CDR3 region has the DNA TGTGCGGCCGGGGGGGGCTATGAGCAGTTCTTC.

This clone is labeled as medium-sized. The CDR3 DNA is TGTGCCAGCAGTGAGATCACTGAAGCTTTCTTT. Amino acid sequence: CASSEITEAFF. This chain uses TRBV2 with TRBJ1-1, with D unresolved. Germline V gene lookup returns CDR1 SNHLY and CDR2 FYNNEI. The length of the CDR3 is 11 residues. Trimming took off 3 bases at V and 4 bases at J, with 3 bases between the two ends.